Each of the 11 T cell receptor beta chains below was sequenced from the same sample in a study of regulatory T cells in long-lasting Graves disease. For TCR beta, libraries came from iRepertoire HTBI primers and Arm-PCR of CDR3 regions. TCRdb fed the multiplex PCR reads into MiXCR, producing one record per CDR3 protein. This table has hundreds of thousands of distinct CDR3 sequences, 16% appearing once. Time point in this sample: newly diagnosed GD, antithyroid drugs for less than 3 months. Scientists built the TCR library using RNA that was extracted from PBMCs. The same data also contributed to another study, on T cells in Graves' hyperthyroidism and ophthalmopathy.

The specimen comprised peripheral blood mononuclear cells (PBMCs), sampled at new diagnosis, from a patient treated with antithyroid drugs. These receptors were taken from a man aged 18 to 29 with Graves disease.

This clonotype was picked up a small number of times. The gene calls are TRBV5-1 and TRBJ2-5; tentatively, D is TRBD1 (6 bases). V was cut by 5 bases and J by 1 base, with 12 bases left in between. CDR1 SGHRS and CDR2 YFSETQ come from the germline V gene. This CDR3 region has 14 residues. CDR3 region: CASSQGGIQETQYF. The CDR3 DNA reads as TGCGCCAGCAGTCAAGGGGGAATCCAAGAGACCCAGTACTTC.

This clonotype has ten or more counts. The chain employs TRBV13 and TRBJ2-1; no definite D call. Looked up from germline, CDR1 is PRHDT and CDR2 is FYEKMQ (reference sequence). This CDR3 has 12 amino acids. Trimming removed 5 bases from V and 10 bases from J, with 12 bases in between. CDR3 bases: TGTGCCAGCAGCGCCTCTTCTGGGGAGCAGTTCTTC. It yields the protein CASSASSGEQFF.

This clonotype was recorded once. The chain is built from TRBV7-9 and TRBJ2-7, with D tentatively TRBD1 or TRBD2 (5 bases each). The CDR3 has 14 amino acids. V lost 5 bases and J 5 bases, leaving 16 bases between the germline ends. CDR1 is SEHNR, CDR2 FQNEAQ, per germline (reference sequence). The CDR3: CASSPGLALDEQYF. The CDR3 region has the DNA TGTGCCAGCAGCCCGGGGCTAGCCCTCGACGAGCAGTACTTC.

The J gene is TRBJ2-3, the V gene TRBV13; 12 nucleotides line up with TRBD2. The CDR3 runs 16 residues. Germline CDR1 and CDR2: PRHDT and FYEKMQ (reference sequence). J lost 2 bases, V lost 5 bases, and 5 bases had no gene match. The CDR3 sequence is CASSHRTSGITDTQYF. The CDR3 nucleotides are TGTGCCAGCAGCCACCGGACTAGCGGGATCACAGATACGCAGTATTTT.

The CDR3 DNA sequence: TGTGCCAGCAGCACCCTAGCGGGATACGAGCAGTACTTC. Translating gives CASSTLAGYEQYF. The gene calls are TRBV7-2 and TRBJ2-7; TRBD2 matches at 9 bases. The CDR3 loop spans 13 amino acids. Looked up from germline, CDR1 is SGHTA and CDR2 is FQGNSA. With 5 bases clipped from V and 4 bases from J, the junction kept 3 bases outside the gene matches. Combining the CDR3 with reference TRBV7-2 and TRBJ2-7 gives the whole variable domain GAGVSQSPSNKVTEKGKDVELRCDPISGHTALYWYRQSLGQGLEFLIYFQGNSAPDKSGLPSDRFSAERTGGSVSTLTIQRTQQEDSAVYLCASSTLAGYEQYFGPGTRLTVT.

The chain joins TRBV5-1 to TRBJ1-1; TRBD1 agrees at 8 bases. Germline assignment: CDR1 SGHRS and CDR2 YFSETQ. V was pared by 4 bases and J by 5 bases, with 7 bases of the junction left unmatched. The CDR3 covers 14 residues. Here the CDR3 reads CASSTGGLGTEAFF. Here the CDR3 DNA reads TGCGCCAGCAGCACAGGGGGGCTGGGGACTGAAGCTTTCTTT.

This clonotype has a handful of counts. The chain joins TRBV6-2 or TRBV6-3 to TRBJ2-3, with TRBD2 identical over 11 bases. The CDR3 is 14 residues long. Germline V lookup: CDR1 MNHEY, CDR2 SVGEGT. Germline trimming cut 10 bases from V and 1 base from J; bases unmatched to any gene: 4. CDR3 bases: TGTGCCACCGCACTAGCGGGGGGCACAGATACGCAGTATTTT. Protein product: CATALAGGTDTQYF.

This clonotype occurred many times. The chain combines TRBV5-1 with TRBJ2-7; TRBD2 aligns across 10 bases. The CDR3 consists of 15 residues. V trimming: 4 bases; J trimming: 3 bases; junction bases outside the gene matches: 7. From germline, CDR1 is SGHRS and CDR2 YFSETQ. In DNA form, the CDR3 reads TGCGCCAGCAGCCGGGCCGGACTAGCGGTCTACGAGCAGTACTTC. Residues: CASSRAGLAVYEQYF.

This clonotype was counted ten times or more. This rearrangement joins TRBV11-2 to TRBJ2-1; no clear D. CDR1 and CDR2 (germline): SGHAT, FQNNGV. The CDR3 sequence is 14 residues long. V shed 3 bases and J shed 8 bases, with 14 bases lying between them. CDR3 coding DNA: TGTGCCAGCAGCTTTCGCGCCGGACGGGATGAGCAGTTCTTC. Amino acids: CASSFRAGRDEQFF.

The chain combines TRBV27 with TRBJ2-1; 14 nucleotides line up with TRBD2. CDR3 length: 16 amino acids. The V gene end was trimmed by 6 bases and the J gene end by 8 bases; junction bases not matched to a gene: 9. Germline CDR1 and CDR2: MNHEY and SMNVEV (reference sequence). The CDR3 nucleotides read TGTGCCAGCAGCTCGCCCGGGACTAGCGGGAGCCATGAGCAGTTCTTC. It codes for CASSSPGTSGSHEQFF.

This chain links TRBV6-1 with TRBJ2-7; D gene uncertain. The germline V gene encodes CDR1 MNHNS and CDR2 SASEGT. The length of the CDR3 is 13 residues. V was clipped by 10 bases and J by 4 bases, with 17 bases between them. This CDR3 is CATEGRLEYEQYF. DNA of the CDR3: TGTGCCACAGAAGGTAGATTGGAGTACGAGCAGTACTTC.